What follows is one T cell receptor (beta chain) and its context. Its cognate antigen is unknown. These data are taken from a study of CD4 T cells in relation to SARS-CoV-2 and coronaviruses. The wider study: PBMCs were cultured with antigen for over nine days before TCR beta sequencing. Controls used an HIV-1 Nef peptide pool or no peptide.

Unexposed donor CD4+ T cells date from 2011-2018, before the COVID-19 pandemic. Isolation of CD4+ T cells took place after less than 11 days in culture. Testing used SARS-CoV-2 S/N and four cold-coronavirus spikes on unexposed-donor CD4+ T cells, cells permitting. On days 3 and 7, cultures got half fresh IL-2 medium. CDR3 size: 13 residues. Germline V lookup: CDR1 SGHTA, CDR2 FQGTGA. V shed 2 bases and J shed 5 bases, with 6 bases lying between them. Produced via immunoSEQ multiplex PCR; TCRdb's table is partial and in-frame only. This sample yields about 19,000 clones, of which 77% are seen a single time; 23% belongs to the top ten.

The specimen sequenced was CD4+ T cells from PBMCs, cultured in vitro. This receptor was obtained from a human donor in good health. This chain uses TRBV7-3 with TRBJ2-2, with D possibly matching TRBD2 (5 bases). The CDR3 bases are TGTGCCAGCAGCTTATGGAGGACCGGGGAGCTGTTTTTT. Encoded protein: CASSLWRTGELFF.